This TCR beta chain appears in the sequencing data of a study of T cell responses to AZD1222 COVID-19 vaccine. Sequenced by immunoSEQ multiplex PCR; TCRdb stores in-frame clones only, minus some. The table includes 85,000 to 130,000 clones, around 86% detected once. This CDR3 spans 19 amino acids. Per the germline V gene, CDR1 is SGHAT and CDR2 is FQNNGV. V lost 1 base and J 0 bases, leaving 20 bases between the germline ends. General study results and limits: Spike regions recognized by vaccine-associated CD4 TCRs spanned the protein, led by 160-218 and 743-854. Clonal diversity was possibly underestimated, and the donors were mostly white British, with more females. Only a handful of AZD1222 recipients, roughly six in all, had baseline seropositivity. Spike-specific TCR breadth rose after two AZD1222 doses, and depth rose as well.

Concerning this clone: What it binds is not known.

This specimen consisted of peripheral blood, obtained 28 days after the second dose of the MenACWY control vaccine. This clonotype originated in an adult who received the MenACWY meningococcal vaccine as a control. This chain joins TRBV11-2 and TRBJ2-3, with D tentatively TRBD1 (6 bases). This chain's CDR3 is CASSLGAGDTYYSTDTQYF. The CDR3, as DNA: TGTGCCAGCAGCTTAGGGGCAGGGGACACTTATTATAGCACAGATACGCAGTATTTT.